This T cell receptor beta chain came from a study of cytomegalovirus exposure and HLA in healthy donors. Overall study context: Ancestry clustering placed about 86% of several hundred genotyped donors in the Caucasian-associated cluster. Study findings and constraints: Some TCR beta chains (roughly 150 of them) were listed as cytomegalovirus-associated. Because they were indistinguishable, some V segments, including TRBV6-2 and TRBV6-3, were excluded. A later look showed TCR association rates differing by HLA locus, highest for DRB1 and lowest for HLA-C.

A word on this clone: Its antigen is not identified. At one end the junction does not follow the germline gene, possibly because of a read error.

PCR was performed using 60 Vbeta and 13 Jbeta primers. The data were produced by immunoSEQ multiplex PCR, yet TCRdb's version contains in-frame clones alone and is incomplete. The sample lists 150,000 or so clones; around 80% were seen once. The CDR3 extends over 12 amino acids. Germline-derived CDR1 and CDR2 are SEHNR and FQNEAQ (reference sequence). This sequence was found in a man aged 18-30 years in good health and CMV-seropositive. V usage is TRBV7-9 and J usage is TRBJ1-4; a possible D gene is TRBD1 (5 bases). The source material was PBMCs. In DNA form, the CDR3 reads TGTTCCAGCAGCTCCAGGGTCGGGAAACTGTTTTTT. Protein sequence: CSSSSRVGKLFF.